These 26 T cell receptor beta chains were sequenced from one sample in a study of blood T cell repertoires in COVID-19. Some clones are missing from TCRdb's copy, which holds only in-frame ones; the method was immunoSEQ multiplex PCR. The sample lists 130,000 or so clones, roughly 80% occurring once. Sample: peripheral blood. These receptor sequences come from a woman aged 70-85 years with COVID-19, enrolled during active disease.

The sample holds a few counts of this clone. The chain combines TRBV3-1 (or the pseudogene TRBV3-2) with TRBJ1-3, with TRBD1 as a possible D gene (5 bases). Per germline, CDR1 LGHDT and CDR2 YNNKEL (reference sequence). Trimming shortened V by 4 bases and J by 14 bases, and 24 bases separated the two germline ends. The CDR3 sequence is 15 residues long. CDR3 residues: CASSPGGASGAWVYF. The DNA of the CDR3 is TGTGCCAGCAGCCCGGGGGGAGCCTCCGGGGCCTGGGTATATTTT.

The V call is TRBV4-1, the J call TRBJ2-4; 8 bases match TRBD2. The CDR3 consists of 15 residues. From germline, CDR1 is MGHRA and CDR2 YSYEKL. The trim removed 4 bases at V and 9 bases at J, leaving 11 bases unmatched. The CDR3 coding sequence is TGCGCCAGCAGCCCTTCCGGGACTAGATGGGGCATTCAGTACTTC. This gives the protein CASSPSGTRWGIQYF.

The chain employs TRBV7-9 and TRBJ1-1; possibly TRBD1 for D (5 bases). V lost 2 bases and J 4 bases, leaving 11 bases between the germline ends. Germline CDR1 is SEHNR and CDR2 is FQNEAQ (reference sequence). The CDR3 sequence is 14 residues long. The CDR3 DNA is TGTGCCAGCAGCTTACGCCGCGGGGGCACTGAAGCTTTCTTT. It codes for CASSLRRGGTEAFF. Full variable domain (outside the CDR3, taken from reference TRBV7-9 and TRBJ1-1): DTGVSQNPRHKITKRGQNVTFRCDPISEHNRLYWYRQTLGQGPEFLTYFQNEAQLEKSRLLSDRFSAERPKGSFSTLEIQRTEQGDSAMYLCASSLRRGGTEAFFGQGTRLTVV.

The CDR3 sequence: CASSQDLPGVNTIYF. Here the CDR3 DNA reads TGCGCCAGCAGCCAAGATCTTCCGGGGGTGAACACCATATATTTT. This chain uses TRBV4-1 with TRBJ1-3; maybe TRBD1 (5 bases). The CDR3 has 15 amino acids. V gave up 0 bases and J gave up 7 bases, with 13 bases separating them. CDR1 is MGHRA and CDR2 is YSYEKL in the germline V gene.

This chain connects TRBV5-5 to TRBJ2-1; possible D gene TRBD1, 6 bases. The germline V gene has CDR1 SGHKS and CDR2 YYEKEE (reference sequence). V lost 4 bases, J lost 2 bases, and 10 bases lay in between. This CDR3 has 14 amino acids. CDR3 protein: CASSIGQTYNEQFF. The DNA for the CDR3 is TGTGCCAGCAGCATCGGACAGACCTACAATGAGCAGTTCTTC. The full variable domain, its missing parts supplied by reference TRBV5-5 and TRBJ2-1, is DAGVTQSPTHLIKTRGQQVTLRCSPISGHKSVSWYQQVLGQGPQFIFQYYEKEERGRGNFPDRFSARQFPNYSSELNVNALLLGDSALYLCASSIGQTYNEQFFGPGTRLTVL.

CDR3 region: CASSLGQGTGPQYF. CDR3 nucleotides: TGTGCCAGCAGCTTGGGACAGGGGACAGGTCCCCAGTACTTC. The genes are TRBV7-2 and TRBJ2-5, with TRBD1 matching 10 bases. V lost 3 bases and J lost 9; bases outside the gene matches: 7. Germline lookup yields CDR1 SGHTA and CDR2 FQGNSA. The CDR3 sequence is 14 residues long.

This clone occurred a few times. V gene TRBV5-6 combines with J gene TRBJ1-6; no clear D. The CDR3 loop spans 15 amino acids. From germline, CDR1 is SGHDT and CDR2 YYEEEE. V shed 1 base and J shed 7 bases, with 12 bases lying between them. The CDR3 nucleotides read TGTGCCAGCAGCTTGACGCCAGTCTTAAATTCACCCCTCCACTTT. Residues: CASSLTPVLNSPLHF.

The chain's CDR3 is CASSHGTEAFF. The CDR3 nucleotides read TGTGCCAGCAGTCACGGGACTGAAGCTTTCTTT. The J gene is TRBJ1-1, the V gene TRBV12-3 or TRBV12-4; D gene unclear. V was pared by 5 bases and J by 5 bases, with 6 bases between. This CDR3 is built from 11 residues.

This chain uses TRBV30 with TRBJ1-5; the D gene is possibly TRBD1 (6 bases). V lost 1 base and J 3 bases, leaving 13 bases between the germline ends. CDR1 GTSNPN and CDR2 SVGIG come from the germline V gene (reference sequence). The CDR3 totals 15 residues. This CDR3 is CAWSAATGYNQPQHF. CDR3 nucleotides: TGTGCCTGGAGTGCCGCCACAGGGTACAATCAGCCCCAGCATTTT.

This clone was seen just once. The DNA for the CDR3 is TGCAGCGTTGACAACAGGGGTGGTGGCTACACCTTC. This codes for CSVDNRGGGYTF. The chain combines TRBV29-1 with TRBJ1-2; TRBD1 aligns across 7 bases. V shed 3 bases and J 7 bases; nucleotides not matched to a gene: 5. Looked up from germline, CDR1 is SQVTM and CDR2 is ANQGSEA. This CDR3 is 12 amino acids long.

J is TRBJ2-6 and V is TRBV2, with D uncertain. The CDR3 consists of 14 residues. CDR1 and CDR2 (germline): SNHLY, FYNNEI. With 8 bases removed from V and 0 bases from J, the gap between germline ends came to 8 bases. CDR3 residues: CASVQASGANVLTF. The CDR3 nucleotides are TGTGCCAGCGTTCAGGCCTCTGGGGCCAACGTCCTGACTTTC. Full variable domain (rest looked up from reference TRBV2 and TRBJ2-6): EPEVTQTPSHQVTQMGQEVILRCVPISNHLYFYWYRQILGQKVEFLVSFYNNEISEKSEIFDDQFSVERPDGSNFTLKIRSTKLEDSAMYFCASVQASGANVLTFGAGSRLTVL.

V is TRBV3-1 (or the pseudogene TRBV3-2) and J is TRBJ1-3; D not certain. V was trimmed by 4 bases and J by 4 bases, leaving 14 bases between them. Germline V gives CDR1 LGHDT, CDR2 YNNKEL (reference sequence). The CDR3 totals 15 residues. CDR3 loop: CASSPPRVDGNTIYF. The CDR3 coding sequence is TGTGCCAGCAGCCCTCCGAGGGTGGACGGAAACACCATATATTTT.

J is TRBJ1-1 and V is TRBV20-1; D not certain. In germline, CDR1 is DFQATT, CDR2 SNEGSKA (reference sequence). This CDR3 comprises 11 residues. As DNA, the CDR3 is TGCAGGAGCGCGTTGAACACTGAAGCTTTCTTT. Translated, it gives CRSALNTEAFF.

This sequence joins TRBV28 and TRBJ1-1; D is possibly TRBD1 (5 bases). The CDR3 consists of 17 residues. Germline values: CDR1 MDHEN, CDR2 SYDVKM. The ends were cut back, 5 bases at V and 0 bases at J, with 19 bases in the middle. The CDR3 loop is CASSRFGGRGVNTEAFF. The CDR3 region has the DNA TGTGCCAGCAGTAGGTTCGGGGGTCGGGGGGTGAACACTGAAGCTTTCTTT.

The rearrangement joins TRBV5-8 to TRBJ1-4, with a weak D call TRBD1 (5 bases). Trimming took off 7 bases at V and 0 bases at J, with 16 bases between the two ends. This CDR3 region has 16 residues. The germline gives CDR1 SGHTS, CDR2 YDEGEE. The CDR3 nucleotides are TGTGCCAGCGGAGACAGCGTGCGTGCAACTAATGAAAAACTGTTTTTT. This gives the protein CASGDSVRATNEKLFF.

J is TRBJ2-5 and V is TRBV7-3, with TRBD2 identical over 10 bases. V dropped 4 bases and J dropped 4; count of bases not matched to a gene: 9. The CDR3 runs to 16 residues. CDR1 is SGHTA and CDR2 is FQGTGA in the germline V gene. The CDR3 DNA follows: TGTGCCAGCAGCTCAGGGCTAGCGGGGGCTGGAGAGACCCAGTACTTC. Protein sequence: CASSSGLAGAGETQYF.

The chain combines TRBV10-1 with TRBJ1-2; 9 bases fit TRBD1. The V gene end was trimmed by 11 bases and the J gene end by 6 bases; junction bases not matched to a gene: 10. The CDR3 has 13 residues. The germline V gene encodes CDR1 WNHNN and CDR2 SYGVQD (reference sequence). CDR3 coding DNA: TGCGCCGCAAGGGACAGGGTTTTAAATGGCTACACCTTC. Encoded protein: CAARDRVLNGYTF.

The chain carries TRBV5-1 and TRBJ2-3; weak D call: TRBD2 (6 bases). Germline V gives CDR1 SGHRS, CDR2 YFSETQ. This CDR3 is 14 amino acids long. The ends were cut back, 3 bases at V and 8 bases at J, with 16 bases in the middle. CDR3 sequence (DNA): TGCGCCAGCAGCTGGGGGGACCGGGACGCTACGCAGTATTTT. It specifies CASSWGDRDATQYF.

This clone was recorded a few times. V is TRBV5-1 and J is TRBJ2-2; 9 nucleotides align to TRBD1. Per germline, CDR1 SGHRS and CDR2 YFSETQ. This CDR3 has 14 residues. The V gene end was trimmed by 3 bases and the J gene end by 7 bases; junction bases not matched to a gene: 4. The CDR3 coding sequence is TGCGCCAGCAGCTGGGGACAGGGCGTCGGGGAGCTGTTTTTT. Translating it yields CASSWGQGVGELFF.

The chain is built from TRBV6-2 or TRBV6-3 and TRBJ2-7, with 10 positions matching TRBD1. The CDR3 spans 15 residues. Germline V gives CDR1 MNHEY, CDR2 SVGEGT. The junction had 6 bases not matched to a gene; V was cut back by 5 bases and J by 2 bases. The CDR3 DNA sequence: TGTGCCAGCAGTACTTGGACAGGGGGGACCTACGAGCAGTACTTC. Amino acid sequence: CASSTWTGGTYEQYF.

The rearrangement joins TRBV19 to TRBJ1-2, with D possibly matching TRBD1 (6 bases). The CDR3 totals 13 residues. Per germline, CDR1 LNHDA and CDR2 SQIVND (reference sequence). V was clipped by 1 base and J by 8 bases, with 11 bases between them. The DNA of the CDR3 is TGTGCCAGTAGTATAGGCTGGGGGCAAGGCTACACCTTC. It encodes CASSIGWGQGYTF.

The chain recombines TRBV6-6 with TRBJ2-3, with D perhaps TRBD2 (6 bases). The ends were cut back, 6 bases at V and 0 bases at J, with 7 bases in the middle. Germline CDR1 is MNHNY and CDR2 is SVGAGI (reference sequence). The CDR3 extends over 13 amino acids. CDR3 nucleotides: TGTGCCAGCAGGCGGGACAGCACAGATACGCAGTATTTT. It encodes CASRRDSTDTQYF.

The V gene is TRBV6-1, the J gene TRBJ2-5, with 7 bases lining up with TRBD2. The CDR3 contains 12 residues. After removal of 1 base from V and 7 bases from J, the junction contained 0 bases not matched to a gene. The V gene's germline CDR1 is MNHNS and CDR2 SASEGT. The CDR3 region is CASSEGGGTQYF. CDR3 in DNA: TGTGCCAGCAGTGAAGGGGGGGGGACCCAGTACTTC.

The chain links TRBV14 to TRBJ2-5; no reliable D call. CDR1 is SGHDN, CDR2 FVKESK, per germline. Trimming removed 0 bases from V and 4 bases from J, with 6 bases in between. This CDR3 region has 13 residues. In nucleotides, the CDR3 is TGTGCCAGCAGCCAAGAGCTGAGAGAGACCCAGTACTTC. Its translation is CASSQELRETQYF.

J is TRBJ1-1 and V is TRBV2; a possible D gene is TRBD1 (6 bases). Looked up from germline, CDR1 is SNHLY and CDR2 is FYNNEI. This CDR3 is 14 amino acids long. V lost 8 bases to trimming and J lost 4 bases, with 17 bases between them. The DNA of the CDR3 is TGTGCCAGCCTAACTCGACAGGCCCCCACTGAAGCTTTCTTT. Its protein product is CASLTRQAPTEAFF.

CDR3 residues: CASSDSLSGANVLTF. As DNA, the CDR3 is TGTGCCAGCAGCGACAGCCTTTCTGGGGCCAACGTCCTGACTTTC. This chain links TRBV2 with TRBJ2-6, with a possible D match to TRBD1 (5 bases). The CDR3 has 15 residues. V was pared by 6 bases and J by 1 base, with 10 bases between. Germline V gene sequence: CDR1 SNHLY, CDR2 FYNNEI.